A selection of T cell receptor beta chains follows, all from one sample in a study of synovial regulatory T cells in juvenile arthritis. Measured with immunoSEQ multiplex PCR; TCRdb has only the in-frame clones, and not every one. This sample's clone table lists 8,000 to 10,000 clones. The sample consisted of Treg cells from blood. These receptor sequences come from a donor between 2 and 35 years old with juvenile idiopathic arthritis. The CDR3 runs from the conserved cysteine through the conserved F or W. The size entry is marked missing in some rows and otherwise reads once, few, many or a size class.

V	J	length	size	CDR3
TRBV6-6	TRBJ1-5	14	-	CASLQGLRNQPQHF
TRBV4-1	TRBJ1-2	13	-	CASSQVPDSGYTF
TRBV5-1	TRBJ2-7	17	-	CASSPLLAGGNTYEQYF
TRBV2	TRBJ1-3	14	-	CASRRDRLGNTIYF
TRBV28	TRBJ2-7	11	-	CASTGAYEQYF
TRBV28	TRBJ1-4	10	-	CASRGEKLFF
TRBV10-2	TRBJ2-7	15	-	CASTKGQDWLSEQYF
TRBV10-3	TRBJ2-1	16	-	CAISELSGSSYNEQFF
TRBV19	TRBJ2-4	20	-	CASSIGALPGRPLAKNIQYF
TRBV7-8	TRBJ1-3	14	-	CASIGQGAGNTIYF
TRBV6-6	TRBJ1-1	16	-	CASSQPTHLMNTEAFF
TRBV6-1	TRBJ1-4	14	medium-sized	CASSRDRAAEKLFF
TRBV19	TRBJ1-1	11	-	CASKGNTEAFF
TRBV19	TRBJ1-5	14	-	CASSIYRVDQPQHF
TRBV19	TRBJ1-5	14	-	CASSIEARNQPQHF
TRBV19	TRBJ1-4	14	-	CASSNSYSPEKLFF
TRBV10-1	TRBJ2-7	14	-	CASSPQTGAYEQYF
TRBV11-2	TRBJ2-7	16	-	CASSHGQVPRGREQYF
TRBV10-3	TRBJ1-1	13	-	CAISVGPNTEAFF